This T cell receptor (beta chain) was observed in a study of high-grade serous ovarian cancer treatment subgroups. Study-wide results and caveats: Higher neoantigen levels went with greater TCR clonal relatedness.

Tumor samples were obtained before definitive surgery or chemotherapy. Clones were sequenced by immunoSEQ multiplex PCR, and TCRdb holds only the in-frame ones, with some missing. The sample yields around 3,400 clones, around three quarters seen once. The CDR3 is 19 residues long. V lost 0 bases to trimming and J lost 4 bases, with 26 bases between them. CDR1 is SGHNT, CDR2 YYREEE, per germline (reference sequence). Concerning this clone: Its specificity is unknown.

The J gene is TRBJ2-7, the V gene TRBV5-4; TRBD2 is a possible D gene (7 bases). This clonotype was sampled from a human donor with high-grade serous ovarian cancer. The specimen sequenced was tumor tissue. The CDR3 DNA follows: TGTGCCAGCAGCTTGGATTGGCTGGGGGCGCGGGGGTATTGGTACGAGCAGTACTTC. It encodes CASSLDWLGARGYWYEQYF.